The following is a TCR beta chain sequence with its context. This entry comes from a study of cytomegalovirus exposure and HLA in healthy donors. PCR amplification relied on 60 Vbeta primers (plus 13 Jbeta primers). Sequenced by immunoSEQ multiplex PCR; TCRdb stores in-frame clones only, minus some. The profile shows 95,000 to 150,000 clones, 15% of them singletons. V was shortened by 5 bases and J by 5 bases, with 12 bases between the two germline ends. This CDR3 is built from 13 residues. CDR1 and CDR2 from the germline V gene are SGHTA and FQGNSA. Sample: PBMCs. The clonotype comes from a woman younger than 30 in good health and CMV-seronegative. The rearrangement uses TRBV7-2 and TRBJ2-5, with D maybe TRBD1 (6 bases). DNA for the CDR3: TGTGCCAGCAGCCGAGGGGGTATGGAGACCCAGTACTTC. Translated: CASSRGGMETQYF.